This entry lists 13 T cell receptor beta chains sequenced from one sample in a study of blood T cell repertoires in COVID-19. Some clones are missing from TCRdb's copy, which holds only in-frame ones; the method was immunoSEQ multiplex PCR. The sample lists some 130,000 clones; 85% to 90% were seen once. Input material: peripheral blood. The origin of the receptors is a man in his 70s with active COVID-19.

About this clone: The same CDR3 also results from other DNA sequences found in this sample. The V call is TRBV28, the J call TRBJ2-7, with D perhaps TRBD2 (6 bases). V lost 3 bases to trimming and J lost 4 bases, with 7 bases between them. In germline, CDR1 is MDHEN, CDR2 SYDVKM. The CDR3 has 12 residues. In DNA, the CDR3 is TGTGCCAGCAGTTTGGCGGGGTACGAGCAGTACTTC. As protein: CASSLAGYEQYF.

The rearrangement links TRBV14 to TRBJ1-1; TRBD1 is a possible D gene (6 bases). Trimming shortened V by 5 bases and J by 5 bases, and 12 bases separated the two germline ends. CDR1 is SGHDN and CDR2 is FVKESK in the germline V gene. CDR3 length: 13 amino acids. The CDR3 loop is CASSTWTATEAFF. The CDR3 nucleotides are TGTGCCAGCAGCACCTGGACAGCTACTGAAGCTTTCTTT.

This sequence joins TRBV6-2 or TRBV6-3 and TRBJ1-2; D is undetermined. Germline V gene sequence: CDR1 MNHEY, CDR2 SVGEGT. V was shortened by 4 bases and J by 6 bases, with 12 bases between the two germline ends. This CDR3 is 13 amino acids long. The CDR3 DNA is TGTGCCAGCAGTTCCGTTGGCCTGGATGGCTACACCTTC. This sequence encodes CASSSVGLDGYTF.

This clone appeared once. The chain recombines TRBV11-2 with TRBJ1-4, with TRBD1 as a possible D gene (5 bases). Trimming stripped 1 base from V and 4 bases from J, with 13 bases between. The germline V gene has CDR1 SGHAT and CDR2 FQNNGV. The CDR3 loop spans 16 amino acids. Written as DNA, the CDR3 is TGTGCCAGCAGCTTAGTTGCGGGGGGGATTAATGAAAAACTGTTTTTT. Translation gives CASSLVAGGINEKLFF.

V and J are TRBV21-1 and TRBJ1-1. TRBV21-1 is labeled a pseudogene. CDR3 size: 14 residues. Written as DNA, the CDR3 is TGTGCCAGCAGCAAAGACCGGGGAAACACTGAAGCTTTCTTT. It codes for CASSKDRGNTEAFF.

The chain combines TRBV6-6 with TRBJ1-3, with a tentative D call TRBD1 (6 bases). The CDR3 covers 19 residues. Trimming removed 6 bases from V and 3 bases from J, with 27 bases in between. Looked up from germline, CDR1 is MNHNY and CDR2 is SVGAGI (reference sequence). The chain's CDR3 is CASSRGRANPMGHGNTIYF. The CDR3 DNA reads TGTGCCAGCAGCCGAGGGCGGGCTAACCCCATGGGACATGGAAACACCATATATTTT.

The chain links TRBV7-2 to TRBJ2-1, with 14 bases fitting TRBD2. Germline V gene lookup returns CDR1 SGHTA and CDR2 FQGNSA. There are 18 residues in the CDR3. The J segment lost 7 bases and the V segment lost 4 bases, leaving 12 bases of the junction unmatched. The CDR3 coding sequence is TGTGCCAGCAGCTCCTCCGGGACTAGCGGGAGCCTCGGAAATGAGCAGTTCTTC. Encoded protein: CASSSSGTSGSLGNEQFF.

V is TRBV6-1 and J is TRBJ2-7; TRBD2 matches 8 bases. CDR3 length: 15 amino acids. CDR1 MNHNS and CDR2 SASEGT come from the germline V gene. V lost 2 bases and J lost 2; bases outside the gene matches: 5. The CDR3 DNA reads TGTGCCAGCAGTGAAAGGACGGGAGGGACCTACGAGCAGTACTTC. Translation: CASSERTGGTYEQYF.

The rearrangement uses TRBV3-1 (or the pseudogene TRBV3-2) and TRBJ2-3, with TRBD2 identical over 11 bases. In germline, CDR1 is LGHDT, CDR2 YNNKEL (reference sequence). The CDR3 is 21 residues long. The V segment lost 0 bases and the J segment 4 bases; nucleotides outside the gene matches: 18. The CDR3 sequence is CASSQEARGLAVGEPPDTQYF. DNA for the CDR3: TGTGCCAGCAGCCAAGAGGCTCGGGGACTAGCGGTAGGAGAGCCGCCAGATACGCAGTATTTT.

The chain employs TRBV7-3 and TRBJ2-1; 9 positions match TRBD2. The germline V gene encodes CDR1 SGHTA and CDR2 FQGTGA. J gave up 10 bases and V 2 bases, and 12 bases lay outside the gene matches. The CDR3 is 16 amino acids. CDR3 DNA sequence: TGTGCCAGCAGCTTATCTGGCGGGAGGGCAACGGGGGAGCAGTTCTTC. Residues: CASSLSGGRATGEQFF. Together with reference TRBV7-3 and TRBJ2-1, the CDR3 gives the full variable domain: GAGVSQTPSNKVTEKGKYVELRCDPISGHTALYWYRQSLGQGPEFLIYFQGTGAADDSGLPNDRFFAVRPEGSVSTLKIQRTERGDSAVYLCASSLSGGRATGEQFFGPGTRLTVL.

V is TRBV5-1 and J is TRBJ2-7; possibly TRBD1 for D (6 bases). Between the trimmed V and J ends, which lost 0 bases and 6 bases, there was a span of 16 bases. The CDR3 is 15 amino acids. Germline V CDR1 and CDR2: SGHRS, YFSETQ. Written as DNA, the CDR3 is TGCGCCAGCAGCTTGGATGGGGACACCGTCGGCGAGCAGTACTTC. It translates to CASSLDGDTVGEQYF.

V gene TRBV9 combines with J gene TRBJ1-2, with D maybe TRBD1 (6 bases). The V end lost 4 bases, the J end lost 2 bases, and 15 bases lay between the germline ends. Germline V lookup: CDR1 SGDLS, CDR2 YYNGEE. This CDR3 has 15 residues. CDR3 loop: CASSPQDSRNYGYTF. The CDR3 DNA sequence: TGTGCCAGCAGCCCCCAGGACAGCCGAAACTATGGCTACACCTTC.

The J gene is TRBJ2-3, the V gene TRBV7-2; D is possibly TRBD2 (6 bases). CDR1 is SGHTA, CDR2 FQGNSA, per germline. V was trimmed by 3 bases and J by 2 bases, leaving 18 bases between them. There are 17 residues in the CDR3. CDR3 sequence (DNA): TGTGCCAGCAGCTTCTCCCTGCAGCGGGCGACCACAGATACGCAGTATTTT. Translating gives CASSFSLQRATTDTQYF.